This TCR beta chain comes out of a study of CD8 T cells in Susac syndrome. TCR beta sequencing was performed on blood CD8+ and CD4+ T cells. Negative isolation was used for CD8+ and CD4+ T cells and FACS enrichment for TEMRA cells. This CDR3 contains 15 residues. Germline V gene lookup returns CDR1 LGHNA and CDR2 YSLEER. V was clipped by 1 base and J by 0 bases, with 7 bases between them. RNA in amounts of 0.5 to 1 ug was reverse transcribed with random hexamers. It was immunoSEQ multiplex PCR that amplified TCR beta CDR3 across 54 Vbeta and 13 Jbeta. TCRdb used MiXCR to reprocess the immunoSEQ multiplex PCR reads, holding one entry per CDR3 protein. The repertoire consists of some 52,000 distinct CDR3 sequences, with around 93% occurring once and the leading ten covering 0.4% to 0.55%.

The clonotype comes from a human donor with multiple sclerosis. Specimen: CD8+ T cells from PBMCs. The rearrangement uses TRBV4-3 and TRBJ2-4; D gene unclear. CDR3 bases: TGCGCCAGCAGCCAAGGGTCCGGAGCCAAAAACATTCAGTACTTC. Amino acid sequence: CASSQGSGAKNIQYF.